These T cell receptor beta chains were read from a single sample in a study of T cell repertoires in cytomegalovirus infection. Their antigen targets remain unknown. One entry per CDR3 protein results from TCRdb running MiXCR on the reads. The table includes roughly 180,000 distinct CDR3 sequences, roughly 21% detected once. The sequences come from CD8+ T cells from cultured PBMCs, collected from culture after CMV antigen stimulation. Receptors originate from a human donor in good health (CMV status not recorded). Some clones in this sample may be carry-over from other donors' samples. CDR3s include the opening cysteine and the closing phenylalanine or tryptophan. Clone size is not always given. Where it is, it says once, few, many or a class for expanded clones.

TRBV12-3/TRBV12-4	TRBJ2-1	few	CASSLGTGGLNEQFF
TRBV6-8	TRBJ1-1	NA	CATLMGGTEAFF
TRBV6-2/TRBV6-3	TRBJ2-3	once	CASSFGGSLTDTQYF
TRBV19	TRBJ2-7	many	CASSMGGGEQYF
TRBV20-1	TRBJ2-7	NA	CSATNDGSPTYEQYF
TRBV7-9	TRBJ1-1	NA	CASSLEMSHRGNTEAFF
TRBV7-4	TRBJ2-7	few	CASSISYEQYF
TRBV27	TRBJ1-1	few	CASSLRESTEAFF
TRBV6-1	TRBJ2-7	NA	CASSEPLEAPYEQYF
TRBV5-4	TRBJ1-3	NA	CASSPDYDGNTIYF
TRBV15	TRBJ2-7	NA	CATGDGSYEQYF
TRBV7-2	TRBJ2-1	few	CASSLDGPGWSSYNEQFF
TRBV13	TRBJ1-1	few	CASSLRGTANTEAFF
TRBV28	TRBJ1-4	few	CASRLLGQGAPTNEKLFF
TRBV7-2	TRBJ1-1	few	CASSRGTTAQLWTEAFF
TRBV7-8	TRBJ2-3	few	CASSTAGTMTDTQYF
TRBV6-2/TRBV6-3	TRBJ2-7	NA	CASRTDYVQYF
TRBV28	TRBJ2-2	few	CASSLGGTALTGELFF
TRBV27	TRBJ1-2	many	CASSFLSHRAYGYTF
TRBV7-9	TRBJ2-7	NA	CASRLPSDSYEQYF
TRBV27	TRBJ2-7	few	CASSVTGAYEQYF
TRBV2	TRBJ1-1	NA	CASWGGMNTEAFF
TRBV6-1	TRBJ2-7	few	CASSYSGQGAYEQYF
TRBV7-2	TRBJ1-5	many	CASSVIEGGQPQHF
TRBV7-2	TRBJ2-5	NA	CASSLAAGAGETQYF
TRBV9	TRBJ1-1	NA	CASSVEPGTPNTEAFF
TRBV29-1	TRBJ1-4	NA	CSVDGDNNEKLFF
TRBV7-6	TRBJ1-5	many	CASSPEAASNQPQHF
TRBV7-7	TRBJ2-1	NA	CASSPTWGRGPYNEQFF
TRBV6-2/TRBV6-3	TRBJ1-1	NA	CASSLMRGNTEAFF
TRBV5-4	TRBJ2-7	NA	CASSLKLGDEQYF
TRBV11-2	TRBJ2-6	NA	CASSSEWWTDGANVLTF